Listed below are T cell receptor beta chains from one sample, sequenced in a study of blood T cell repertoires in COVID-19. Method: immunoSEQ multiplex PCR; TCRdb's copy keeps in-frame clones and lacks some. Of 40,000 to 55,000 clones listed, roughly nine tenths are singletons. Sequenced input: peripheral blood. These receptor sequences come from a man aged 50 or older with COVID-19, enrolled during active disease. Each CDR3 is given with its conserved first and last residue. A D gene is named only where the DNA matches it firmly. A row's size may be missing; if present it is once, few, many or a size class.

>TRBJ2-5|TRBV25-1|NA|NA
TGTGCCAGCAGTGAATTGAGCCTAGGACTGCGTTTGGAGACCCAGTACTTC
CASSELSLGLRLETQYF
>TRBJ2-7|TRBV18|TRBD1|NA
TGTGCCAGCTCACCAGGGCAGGGGGCGCCGTCCGAGCAGTACTTC
CASSPGQGAPSEQYF
>TRBJ2-7|TRBV19|TRBD2|NA
TGTGCCAGTAGTCCCGGGACTAGCGGAGCTCCCTACGAGCAGTACTTC
CASSPGTSGAPYEQYF
>TRBJ1-4|TRBV28|NA|NA
TGTGCCAGCGTCACACAGGGCATAGGAGAAAAACTGTTTTTT
CASVTQGIGEKLFF
>TRBJ1-1|TRBV4-3|NA|NA
TGCGCCAGCAGCCAAGACGAGGTTTCGAACACTGAAGCTTTCTTT
CASSQDEVSNTEAFF
>TRBJ2-7|TRBV14|NA|NA
TGTGCCAGCAGCCACGTCGTCTACGAGCAGTACTTC
CASSHVVYEQYF
>TRBJ2-7|TRBV6-1|NA|NA
TGTGCCAGCAGTGAAAACGGAGCGCAGGGGAACGAGCAGTACTTC
CASSENGAQGNEQYF
>TRBJ2-2|TRBV7-8|NA|NA
TGTGCCAGCAGCGCCGGCCGGGAAGACCACCGGGAGCTGTTTTTT
CASSAGREDHRELFF
>TRBJ2-3|TRBV5-1|TRBD2|NA
TGCGCCAGCAGCTTGTTTTCTAGCGGGAGGGCCTTCAGAGAAAACGCAGATACGCAGTATTTT
CASSLFSSGRAFRENADTQYF
>TRBJ1-1|TRBV4-2|TRBD1|NA
TGTGCCAGCAGCCCGGGGACAGGGGGAACTGAAGCTTTCTTT
CASSPGTGGTEAFF
>TRBJ1-1|TRBV11-2|NA|NA
TGTGCCAGCAGCTTAGATCGGGACACTGAAGCTTTCTTT
CASSLDRDTEAFF
>TRBJ1-1|TRBV7-2|TRBD1|NA
TGTGCCAGCAGTGCGGGACAGGGGGCGGCTTTCTTT
CASSAGQGAAFF
>TRBJ2-1|TRBV15|TRBD1|NA
TGTGCCACCAGCAGAGACCGGGACAGGGGGCAGAATGAGCAGTTCTTC
CATSRDRDRGQNEQFF
>TRBJ2-5|TRBV7-9|NA|few
TGTGCCAGCAGCTTAGCCCCCGCGCAGGTGGGGACCCAGTACTTC
CASSLAPAQVGTQYF
>TRBJ1-1|TRBV4-2|NA|NA
TGTGCCAGCAGCCAAGGGGCGAGGGAGAGTGGAACTGAAGCTTTCTTT
CASSQGARESGTEAFF
>TRBJ2-7|TRBV9|TRBD2|NA
TGTGCCAGCAGCGTAGCTAGCGGAGGGTTTTACGAGCAGTACTTC
CASSVASGGFYEQYF
>TRBJ1-5|TRBV7-9|NA|once
TGTGCCAGCAGCTTCGATGGGAGGGGAAACAATCAGCCCCAGCATTTT
CASSFDGRGNNQPQHF
>TRBJ2-7|TRBV27|TRBD2|NA
TGTGCCAGCAAGACATTGGGGGGGACTTTCGACGAGCAGTACTTC
CASKTLGGTFDEQYF
>TRBJ2-7|TRBV7-8|TRBD1|NA
TGTGCCAGCAGCTTAGCCCCCCGGGACAGGGTACGCGAGCAGTACTTC
CASSLAPRDRVREQYF
>TRBJ2-4|TRBV7-2|TRBD1|NA
TGTGCCAGCAGTAGACGGACAGGTGAAAACATTCAGTACTTC
CASSRRTGENIQYF
>TRBJ1-2|TRBV20-1|TRBD1|NA
TGCAGTGCTAGTGATTACCTTGGGGGACAGGGGAACTATGGCTACACCTTC
CSASDYLGGQGNYGYTF
>TRBJ2-3|TRBV9|TRBD2|NA
TGTGCCAGCAGTGCTAGCGGGAGTGGTACGCAGTATTTT
CASSASGSGTQYF
>TRBJ1-1|TRBV15|NA|NA
TGTGCCACCAGCCCAGGGCGACAGAGGATGAACACTGAAGCTTTCTTT
CATSPGRQRMNTEAFF
>TRBJ1-3|TRBV6-5|TRBD1|NA
TGTGCCAGCAGACCCATACAGGGGGCTGGAAACACCATATATTTT
CASRPIQGAGNTIYF
>TRBJ1-2|TRBV7-9|TRBD1|NA
TGTGCCAGCAGCCCGGGACAGGGTCATAACTATGGCTACACCTTC
CASSPGQGHNYGYTF
>TRBJ1-5|TRBV6-6|NA|NA
TGTGCCAGCAGTTACTCTCAAGGAGAAGCCCAGCATTTT
CASSYSQGEAQHF
>TRBJ1-6|TRBV19|NA|NA
TGTGCCAGTAGTATGGGGGGAGTAATTTCACCCCTCCACTTT
CASSMGGVISPLHF
>TRBJ2-5|TRBV19|NA|once
TGTGCCAGTAGTATAGACGGGTTTCAAGAGACCCAGTACTTC
CASSIDGFQETQYF
>TRBJ1-4|TRBV5-1|NA|few
TGCGCCAGCAGCCTACAGGGATTTGGTGAAAAACTGTTTTTT
CASSLQGFGEKLFF
>TRBJ2-5|TRBV19|NA|NA
TGTGCCAGTACCCAGATCGCCGGGGGGACCCAGTACTTC
CASTQIAGGTQYF
>TRBJ2-2|TRBV14|TRBD2|NA
TGTGCCAGCAGCCTAGCGGGAGTGGTTCCCGGGGAGCTGTTTTTT
CASSLAGVVPGELFF
>TRBJ2-3|TRBV4-1|NA|NA
TGCGCCAGCAGCCAAGGACAACAAGACGGTACGCAGTATTTT
CASSQGQQDGTQYF
>TRBJ2-2|TRBV30|TRBD2|NA
TGTGCCTGGAGAGGCGGGAGGAAAAACACCGGGGAGCTGTTTTTT
CAWRGGRKNTGELFF
>TRBJ1-1|TRBV19|NA|NA
TGTGCCAGTACCCTCAGGCCTTCCGAAGGGGTTCGCACTGAAGCTTTCTTT
CASTLRPSEGVRTEAFF
>TRBJ2-7|TRBV14|NA|NA
TGTGCCAGCAGCCCCGGAACAACCGGGGCCTACGAGCAGTACTTC
CASSPGTTGAYEQYF
>TRBJ1-6|TRBV27|NA|NA
TGTGCCAGCAGTACGTCTCGAGGCTCACCCCTCCACTTT
CASSTSRGSPLHF
>TRBJ1-2|TRBV10-1|NA|once
TGCGCCAGCAGTGAGTCGGCCGATGGCTACACCTTC
CASSESADGYTF
>TRBJ2-7|TRBV6-2/TRBV6-3|TRBD1|once
TGTGCCAGCAGCCGAGGACAGGGAGGAGGCGAGCAGTACTTC
CASSRGQGGGEQYF
>TRBJ1-3|TRBV5-8|NA|NA
TGTGCCAGCAGCTTGTTGGTCTGGCAGACTCGAAACACCATATATTTT
CASSLLVWQTRNTIYF
>TRBJ1-2|TRBV13|NA|NA
TGTGCCAGCAGCTTAAACGGTCGTGGGAGAGGAGGCTACACCTTC
CASSLNGRGRGGYTF
>TRBJ1-1|TRBV5-1|TRBD1|NA
TGCGCCAGCAGCACAGAAGGGGGCGGCACTGAAGCTTTCTTT
CASSTEGGGTEAFF
>TRBJ2-3|TRBV14|TRBD2|NA
TGTGCCAGCAGCCAAAGCCCCACTAGCGGGAGAGGAGATACGCAGTATTTT
CASSQSPTSGRGDTQYF